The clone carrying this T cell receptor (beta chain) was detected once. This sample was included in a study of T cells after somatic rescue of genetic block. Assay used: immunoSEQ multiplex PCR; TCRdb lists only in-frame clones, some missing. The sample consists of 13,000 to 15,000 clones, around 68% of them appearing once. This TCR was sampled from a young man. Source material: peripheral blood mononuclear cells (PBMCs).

The CDR3 DNA reads as TGTGCCAGTAGTGCCGACAGGGCTGGGGCCAACGTCCTGACTTTC. Its protein is CASSADRAGANVLTF. This chain links TRBV19 with TRBJ2-6; 7 bases are a match to TRBD1. The CDR3 runs to 15 residues. Germline V gives CDR1 LNHDA, CDR2 SQIVND (reference sequence). Trimming cost V 5 bases and J 2 bases; bases outside gene matches: 3.